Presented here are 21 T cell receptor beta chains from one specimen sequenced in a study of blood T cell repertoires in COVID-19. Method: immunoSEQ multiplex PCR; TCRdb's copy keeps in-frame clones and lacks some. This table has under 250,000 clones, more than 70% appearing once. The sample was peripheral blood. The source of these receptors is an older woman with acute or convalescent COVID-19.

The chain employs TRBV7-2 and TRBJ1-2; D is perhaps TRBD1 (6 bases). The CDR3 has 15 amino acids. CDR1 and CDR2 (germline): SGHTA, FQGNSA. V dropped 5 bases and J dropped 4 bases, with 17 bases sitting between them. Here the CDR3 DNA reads TGTGCCAGCAGCGGCGACAGGCTAATTTTCTATGGCTACACCTTC. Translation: CASSGDRLIFYGYTF.

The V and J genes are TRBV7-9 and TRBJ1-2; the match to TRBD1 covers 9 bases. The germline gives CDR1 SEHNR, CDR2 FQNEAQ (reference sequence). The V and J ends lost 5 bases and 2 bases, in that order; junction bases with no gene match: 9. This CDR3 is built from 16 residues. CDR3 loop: CASSPDRGNSNYGYTF. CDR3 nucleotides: TGTGCCAGCAGCCCCGACAGGGGGAATTCAAACTATGGCTACACCTTC.

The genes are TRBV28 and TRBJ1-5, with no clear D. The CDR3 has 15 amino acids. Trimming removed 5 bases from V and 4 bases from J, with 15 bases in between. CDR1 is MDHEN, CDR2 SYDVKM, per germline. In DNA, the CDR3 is TGTGCCAGCAGTCCTCGTTCCCCTGTGAATCAGCCCCAGCATTTT. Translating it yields CASSPRSPVNQPQHF.

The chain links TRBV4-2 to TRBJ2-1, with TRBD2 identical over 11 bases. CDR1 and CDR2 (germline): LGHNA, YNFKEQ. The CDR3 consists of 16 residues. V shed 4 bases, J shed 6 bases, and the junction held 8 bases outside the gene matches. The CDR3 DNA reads TGTGCCAGCAGCCGCCCACTAGCGGGGGCCCTCAATGAGCAGTTCTTC. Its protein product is CASSRPLAGALNEQFF.

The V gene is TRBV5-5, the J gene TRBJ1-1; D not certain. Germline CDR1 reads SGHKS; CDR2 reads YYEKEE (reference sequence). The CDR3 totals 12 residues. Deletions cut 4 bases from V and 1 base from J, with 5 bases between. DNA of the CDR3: TGTGCCAGCAGCCCCCGGAACACTGAAGCTTTCTTT. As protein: CASSPRNTEAFF. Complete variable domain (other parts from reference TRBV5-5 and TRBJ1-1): DAGVTQSPTHLIKTRGQQVTLRCSPISGHKSVSWYQQVLGQGPQFIFQYYEKEERGRGNFPDRFSARQFPNYSSELNVNALLLGDSALYLCASSPRNTEAFFGQGTRLTVV.

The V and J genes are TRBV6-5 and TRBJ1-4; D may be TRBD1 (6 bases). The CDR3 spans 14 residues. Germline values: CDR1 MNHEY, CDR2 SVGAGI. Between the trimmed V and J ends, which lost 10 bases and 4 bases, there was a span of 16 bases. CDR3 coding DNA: TGTGCCACCGGCGTAGGGGGGGTTAATGAAAAACTGTTTTTT. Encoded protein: CATGVGGVNEKLFF.

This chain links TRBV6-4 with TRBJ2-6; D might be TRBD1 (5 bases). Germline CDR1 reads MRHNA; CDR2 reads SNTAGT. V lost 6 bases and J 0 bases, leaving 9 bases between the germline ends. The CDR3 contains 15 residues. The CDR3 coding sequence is TGTGCCAGCAGAGCCGACAGCTCTGGGGCCAACGTCCTGACTTTC. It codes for CASRADSSGANVLTF.

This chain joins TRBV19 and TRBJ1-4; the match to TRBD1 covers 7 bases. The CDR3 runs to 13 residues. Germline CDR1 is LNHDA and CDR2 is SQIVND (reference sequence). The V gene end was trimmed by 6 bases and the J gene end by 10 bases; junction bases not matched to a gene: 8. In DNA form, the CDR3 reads TGTGCCAGTAGGGACCCACAGGGGAGAAAACTGTTTTTT. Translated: CASRDPQGRKLFF. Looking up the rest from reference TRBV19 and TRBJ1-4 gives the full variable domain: DGGITQSPKYLFRKEGQNVTLSCEQNLNHDAMYWYRQDPGQGLRLIYYSQIVNDFQKGDIAEGYSVSREKKESFPLTVTSAQKNPTAFYLCASRDPQGRKLFFGSGTQLSVL.

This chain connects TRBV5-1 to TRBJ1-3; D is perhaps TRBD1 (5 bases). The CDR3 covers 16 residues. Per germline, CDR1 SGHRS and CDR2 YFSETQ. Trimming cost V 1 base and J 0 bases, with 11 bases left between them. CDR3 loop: CASSLPTGSSGNTIYF. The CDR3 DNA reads TGCGCCAGCAGCTTGCCAACAGGTAGCTCTGGAAACACCATATATTTT.

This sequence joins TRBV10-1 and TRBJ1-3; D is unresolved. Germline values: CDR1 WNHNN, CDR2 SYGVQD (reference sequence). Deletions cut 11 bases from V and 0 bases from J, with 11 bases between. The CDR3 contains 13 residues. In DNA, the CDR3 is TGCGCCTCCCGGGAAAACTCTGGAAACACCATATATTTT. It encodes CASRENSGNTIYF.

CDR3 sequence (DNA): TGTGCCTGGAGTGTACGGGGAGTGAATGGCTACACCTTC. It translates to CAWSVRGVNGYTF. The chain recombines TRBV30 with TRBJ1-2; D is unclear. The V and J ends lost 0 bases and 6 bases respectively, with 11 bases between them. There are 13 residues in the CDR3. The V gene's germline CDR1 is GTSNPN and CDR2 SVGIG (reference sequence).

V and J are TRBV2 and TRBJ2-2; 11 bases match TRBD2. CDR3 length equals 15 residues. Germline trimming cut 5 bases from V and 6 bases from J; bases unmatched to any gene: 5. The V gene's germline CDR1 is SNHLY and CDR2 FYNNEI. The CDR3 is CASSLAGGLSGELFF. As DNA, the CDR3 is TGTGCCAGCAGTTTAGCGGGGGGGCTGTCCGGGGAGCTGTTTTTT.

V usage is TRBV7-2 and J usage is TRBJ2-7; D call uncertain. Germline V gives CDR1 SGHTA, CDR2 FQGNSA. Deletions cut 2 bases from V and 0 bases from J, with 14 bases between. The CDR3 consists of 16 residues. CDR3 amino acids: CASSLRQADYSYEQYF. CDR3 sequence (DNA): TGTGCCAGCAGCTTACGGCAGGCCGATTACTCCTACGAGCAGTACTTC.

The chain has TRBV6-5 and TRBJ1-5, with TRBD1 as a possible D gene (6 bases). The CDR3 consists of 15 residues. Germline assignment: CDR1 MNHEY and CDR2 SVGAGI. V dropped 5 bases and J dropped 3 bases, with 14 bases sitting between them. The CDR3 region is CASSPTRGYNQPQHF. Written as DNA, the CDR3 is TGTGCCAGCAGTCCAACCAGGGGTTACAATCAGCCCCAGCATTTT.

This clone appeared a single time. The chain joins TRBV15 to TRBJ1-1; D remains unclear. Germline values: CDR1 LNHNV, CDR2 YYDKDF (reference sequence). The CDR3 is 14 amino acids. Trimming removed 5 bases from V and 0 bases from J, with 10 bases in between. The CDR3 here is CATSEDWVNTEAFF. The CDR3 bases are TGTGCCACCAGCGAGGACTGGGTGAACACTGAAGCTTTCTTT.

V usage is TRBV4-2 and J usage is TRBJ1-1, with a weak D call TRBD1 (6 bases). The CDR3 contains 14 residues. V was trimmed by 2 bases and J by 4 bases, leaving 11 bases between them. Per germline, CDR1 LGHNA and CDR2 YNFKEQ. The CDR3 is CASSQPYRATEAFF. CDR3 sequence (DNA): TGTGCCAGCAGCCAACCGTACAGGGCCACTGAAGCTTTCTTT.

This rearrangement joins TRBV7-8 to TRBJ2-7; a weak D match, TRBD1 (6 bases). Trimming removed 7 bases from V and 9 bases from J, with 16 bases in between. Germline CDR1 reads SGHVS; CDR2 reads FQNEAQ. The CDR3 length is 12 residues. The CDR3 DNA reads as TGTGCCAGCACCCCCGGGTCCAGGGGGCAGTACTTC. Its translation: CASTPGSRGQYF.

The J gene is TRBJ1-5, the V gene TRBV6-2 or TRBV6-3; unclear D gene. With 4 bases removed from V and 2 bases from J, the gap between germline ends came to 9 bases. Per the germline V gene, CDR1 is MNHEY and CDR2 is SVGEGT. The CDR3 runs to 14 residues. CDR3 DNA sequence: TGTGCCAGCAGTTCCGTAAGCGGCAATCAGCCCCAGCATTTT. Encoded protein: CASSSVSGNQPQHF.

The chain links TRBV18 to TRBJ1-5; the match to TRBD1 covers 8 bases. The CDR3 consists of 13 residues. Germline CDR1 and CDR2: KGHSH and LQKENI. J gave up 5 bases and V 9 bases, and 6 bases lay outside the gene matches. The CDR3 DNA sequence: TGTGCCAGTAAACAGGGGGTTGATCAGCCCCAGCATTTT. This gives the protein CASKQGVDQPQHF.

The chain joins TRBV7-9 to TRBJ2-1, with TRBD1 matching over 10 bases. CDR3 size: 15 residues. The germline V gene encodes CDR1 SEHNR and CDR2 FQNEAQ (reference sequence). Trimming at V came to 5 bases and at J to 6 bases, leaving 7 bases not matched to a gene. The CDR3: CASSRRTGGINEQFF. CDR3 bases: TGTGCCAGCAGCCGAAGGACAGGGGGGATCAATGAGCAGTTCTTC.

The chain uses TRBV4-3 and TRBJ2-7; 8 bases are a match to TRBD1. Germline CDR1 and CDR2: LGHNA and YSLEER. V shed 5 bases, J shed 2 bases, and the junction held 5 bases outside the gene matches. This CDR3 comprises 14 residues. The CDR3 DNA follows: TGCGCCAGCAGCTTCGGGACAGGAACCTACGAGCAGTACTTC. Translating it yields CASSFGTGTYEQYF.